The 27 T cell receptor beta chains listed next were all sequenced from one sample in a study of T-cell reconstitution after alpha-beta-depleted transplantation in children. Preparing the TCRbeta library involved the use of unique molecular identifiers. Each CDR3 protein gets one entry after TCRdb re-called the PCR reads with MiXCR. Found here are 250,000 to 300,000 distinct CDR3 sequences, 10% of them singletons; the top ten hold less than 9%. Here the sequenced sample was PBMCs, taken before TCRalphabeta/CD19-depleted stem cell transplant. The receptors derive from a boy under two years old with acute myeloid leukemia, due to receive a stem cell transplant.

The chain has TRBV5-1 and TRBJ2-5; TRBD1 matches at 7 bases. Germline V lookup: CDR1 SGHRS, CDR2 YFSETQ. The V gene end was trimmed by 0 bases and the J gene end by 5 bases; junction bases not matched to a gene: 7. The CDR3 has 15 residues. As DNA, the CDR3 is TGCGCCAGCAGCTTGGGGACAGGACGTAGGGAGACCCAGTACTTC. This translates into CASSLGTGRRETQYF.

This clonotype was observed many times. The V call is TRBV2, the J call TRBJ2-1, with TRBD2 matching 13 bases. Germline CDR1 is SNHLY and CDR2 is FYNNEI. V lost 6 bases, J lost 3 bases, and 8 bases stayed unmatched. The CDR3 is made up of 17 amino acids. The CDR3 region is CASSGTSGVRFYNEQFF. CDR3 coding DNA: TGTGCCAGCAGCGGGACTAGCGGGGTTCGTTTCTACAATGAGCAGTTCTTC.

This clonotype showed up many times. The V call is TRBV18, the J call TRBJ2-4; possibly TRBD2 for D (7 bases). CDR1 and CDR2 from the germline V gene are KGHSH and LQKENI. Trimming took off 4 bases at V and 4 bases at J, with 8 bases between the two ends. The CDR3 has 13 amino acids. The CDR3: CASSQGGKNIQYF. The CDR3 DNA follows: TGTGCCAGCTCACAGGGGGGGAAAAACATTCAGTACTTC.

This clonotype showed up many times. One end of the junction varies from germline; a read error may be responsible. CDR3 sequence: CASSLAGGSTHTQYF. The CDR3 DNA follows: TGTGCCAGCAGTTTAGCGGGGGGCTCCACACATACGCAGTATTTT. The V call is TRBV28, the J call TRBJ2-3, with 8 bases identical to TRBD2. Germline loops: CDR1 MDHEN, CDR2 SYDVKM. CDR3 length equals 15 residues. Looking up the rest from reference TRBV28 and TRBJ2-3 gives the full variable domain: DVKVTQSSRYLVKRTGEKVFLECVQDMDHENMFWYRQDPGLGLRLIYFSYDVKMKEKGDIPEGYSVSREKKERFSLILESASTNQTSMYLCASSLAGGSTHTQYFGPGTRLTVL.

Regarding this clonotype: An end of the junction does not agree with germline; a read error may underlie this. The chain has TRBV2 and TRBJ2-2, with TRBD2 matching over 13 bases. This CDR3 has 18 residues. Germline loops: CDR1 SNHLY, CDR2 FYNNEI. The CDR3 DNA sequence: TGTACCAGCAGTCTCTTTCCGGGACTAGCGGGGCCCACCGGGGAGCTGTTTTTT. Amino acids: CTSSLFPGLAGPTGELFF.

On this clonotype itself: A much bigger clone sits one base away, suggesting this may be a read error. The chain links TRBV7-8 to TRBJ2-7; D gene uncertain. Looked up from germline, CDR1 is SGHVS and CDR2 is FQNEAQ. The V gene lost 1 base and the J gene lost 2 bases, with 9 bases spanning the gap. The CDR3 is made up of 14 amino acids. This CDR3 is CASSLEGSTYEQYF. In nucleotides, the CDR3 is TGTGCCAGCAGCTTAGAAGGATCTACCTACGAGCAGTACTTC.

The sample holds many counts of this clonotype. The chain couples TRBV12-3 or TRBV12-4 to TRBJ2-4; D is unclear. The germline V and J ends were trimmed by 3 bases and 0 bases, with 12 bases remaining between them. This CDR3 has 16 residues. CDR3 loop: CASSFRVGIAKNIQYF. The CDR3 nucleotides are TGTGCCAGCAGTTTCCGGGTTGGAATAGCCAAAAACATTCAGTACTTC.

In its sample, this clonotype was seen many times. This rearrangement joins TRBV12-3 or TRBV12-4 to TRBJ1-1; 7 bases agree with TRBD1. This CDR3 has 15 residues. After removal of 3 bases from V and 1 base from J, the junction contained 5 bases not matched to a gene. The CDR3 DNA reads TGTGCCAGCAGTTTTTACAGGGGCCGGAACACTGAAGCTTTCTTT. This codes for CASSFYRGRNTEAFF.

This clonotype came up a few times. The chain recombines TRBV28 with TRBJ2-6; 7 bases match TRBD2. Germline CDR1 reads MDHEN; CDR2 reads SYDVKM. The CDR3 loop spans 15 amino acids. The V gene end was trimmed by 3 bases and the J gene end by 3 bases; junction bases not matched to a gene: 2. CDR3 nucleotide sequence: TGTGCCAGCAGTTTCAGCGGGAATGGGGCCAACGTCCTGACTTTC. Protein: CASSFSGNGANVLTF.

On this clonotype: A much larger clone lies one base from this, so it may be a read error. The chain combines TRBV11-2 with TRBJ2-1, with a weak D call TRBD2 (5 bases). Germline values: CDR1 SGHAT, CDR2 FQNNGV. V was shortened by 1 base and J by 4 bases, with 8 bases between the two germline ends. CDR3 length: 14 residues. CDR3 in amino acids: CASSLAGMYNEQFF. CDR3 coding DNA: TGTGCCAGCAGCTTAGCGGGAATGTACAATGAGCAGTTCTTC.

In its sample, this clonotype was seen many times. The genes are TRBV4-1 and TRBJ2-7; D might be TRBD2 (6 bases). Per the germline V gene, CDR1 is MGHRA and CDR2 is YSYEKL. The CDR3 is made up of 14 amino acids. V was cut by 4 bases and J by 3 bases, with 13 bases left in between. CDR3: CASSRGQGGYEQYF. The CDR3 DNA is TGCGCCAGCAGCCGTGGGCAGGGAGGCTACGAGCAGTACTTC.

This clonotype was seen more than once but under ten times. The chain recombines TRBV7-2 with TRBJ2-4; D is possibly TRBD2 (5 bases). The CDR3 has 17 residues. Per the germline V gene, CDR1 is SGHTA and CDR2 is FQGNSA. Trimming removed 3 bases from V and 0 bases from J, with 15 bases in between. CDR3 sequence reads: CASSFLRSGLAKNIQYF. CDR3 DNA sequence: TGTGCCAGCAGCTTCTTAAGGAGTGGACTAGCCAAAAACATTCAGTACTTC. Looking up the rest from reference TRBV7-2 and TRBJ2-4 gives the full variable domain: GAGVSQSPSNKVTEKGKDVELRCDPISGHTALYWYRQSLGQGLEFLIYFQGNSAPDKSGLPSDRFSAERTGGSVSTLTIQRTQQEDSAVYLCASSFLRSGLAKNIQYFGAGTRLSVL.

Notes on this clonotype: A much larger clone lies one base from this, so it may be a read error. The chain employs TRBV12-3 or TRBV12-4 and TRBJ2-3; D might be TRBD1 or TRBD2, each matching 5 bases. This CDR3 region has 16 residues. The V and J ends lost 5 bases and 1 base respectively, with 16 bases between them. CDR3 in DNA: TGTGCCAGCAGTAACGGGACCGTTTGGCGCACAGATACGCAGTATTTT. This gives the protein CASSNGTVWRTDTQYF.

Remarks on this clonotype: With a much larger clone just one base away, this may be a read error. V gene TRBV12-3 or TRBV12-4 combines with J gene TRBJ2-7; D gene ambiguous. CDR3 length equals 13 residues. CDR3 in DNA: TGTGCCAGCAGTTTTGGCTCGATCTACGACCAGTACTTC. Amino acid sequence: CASSFGSIYDQYF.

In this sample, this clonotype turned up many times. The chain uses TRBV27 and TRBJ2-3; 10 positions match TRBD2. Germline loops: CDR1 MNHEY, CDR2 SMNVEV (reference sequence). Unmatched junction bases numbered 6, after V lost 6 bases and J lost 6 bases. The CDR3 covers 14 residues. The CDR3 here is CASSPLAGDDTQYF. CDR3 coding DNA: TGTGCCAGCAGCCCCCTAGCGGGAGATGATACGCAGTATTTT.

This clonotype was counted many times. The V and J genes are TRBV5-1 and TRBJ2-7; TRBD1 matches 9 bases. Germline V lookup: CDR1 SGHRS, CDR2 YFSETQ. The CDR3 loop spans 15 amino acids. Trimming at V came to 4 bases and at J to 3 bases, leaving 8 bases not matched to a gene. CDR3 sequence (DNA): TGCGCCAGCAGCCCCACGGGACAGGGTTACTACGAGCAGTACTTC. Protein product: CASSPTGQGYYEQYF.

This clonotype has at least ten counts. The chain has TRBV20-1 and TRBJ1-4; 10 bases are shared with TRBD1. This CDR3 is built from 15 residues. The J segment lost 5 bases and the V segment lost 2 bases, leaving 5 bases of the junction unmatched. Germline V gene sequence: CDR1 DFQATT, CDR2 SNEGSKA (reference sequence). In DNA, the CDR3 is TGCAGTGCTAGACCCCCGGGACAGGGGAATGAAAAACTGTTTTTT. It yields the protein CSARPPGQGNEKLFF.

This clonotype was observed at least ten times. The chain combines TRBV20-1 with TRBJ2-7; D uncertain. Germline V gene lookup returns CDR1 DFQATT and CDR2 SNEGSKA (reference sequence). With 0 bases removed from V and 4 bases from J, the gap between germline ends came to 13 bases. The CDR3 runs 14 residues. The CDR3 reads CSARESLSLYEQYF. CDR3 in DNA: TGCAGTGCTAGAGAGTCACTATCCCTATACGAGCAGTACTTC.

The chain combines TRBV6-5 with TRBJ1-2, with D possibly matching TRBD1 (5 bases). This CDR3 is built from 18 residues. The germline V gene has CDR1 MNHEY and CDR2 SVGAGI. V lost 0 bases to trimming and J lost 2 bases, with 19 bases between them. The CDR3 here is CASSYSIPGSIYNYGYTF. The CDR3 region has the DNA TGTGCCAGCAGTTACTCGATCCCAGGGAGCATTTACAACTATGGCTACACCTTC.

Note on this clonotype: A read error may account for a junction end that differs from germline. The rearrangement links TRBV7-6 to TRBJ2-7, with D possibly called TRBD1 or TRBD2 (5 bases each). CDR3 size: 15 residues. The germline CDR1 and CDR2 sequences are SGHVS and FNYEAQ. The CDR3 region has the DNA TGTGCCAGCAGCTTAGGGGGGACCGGCTCCTACCAGCAGTACTTC. Its protein product is CASSLGGTGSYQQYF.

Many counts were recorded for this clonotype. The chain couples TRBV9 to TRBJ2-7, with TRBD1 as a possible D gene (6 bases). Germline V lookup: CDR1 SGDLS, CDR2 YYNGEE. This CDR3 is 14 amino acids long. Trimming left V 0 bases short and J 2 bases short, with 9 bases between. Here the CDR3 DNA reads TGTGCCAGCAGCGTAGGGGGGCCCACCTACGAGCAGTACTTC. Its translation: CASSVGGPTYEQYF.

In its sample, this clonotype was seen many times. V usage is TRBV24-1 and J usage is TRBJ2-7, with TRBD1 identical over 7 bases. The V segment lost 4 bases and the J segment 2 bases; nucleotides outside the gene matches: 4. The CDR3 extends over 14 amino acids. Germline lookup yields CDR1 KGHDR and CDR2 SFDVKD. CDR3 amino acids: CATSDPDRAYEQYF. CDR3 DNA sequence: TGTGCCACCAGTGACCCAGACAGGGCCTACGAGCAGTACTTC.

This clonotype was observed at least ten times. This chain uses TRBV11-2 with TRBJ2-2; TRBD2 might be the D (6 bases). Trimming stripped 6 bases from V and 1 base from J, with 15 bases between. CDR3 length: 16 amino acids. Germline V gives CDR1 SGHAT, CDR2 FQNNGV. CDR3 DNA: TGTGCCAGCAGTCGAACCTTGGGGGGGAACACCGGGGAGCTGTTTTTT. Protein sequence: CASSRTLGGNTGELFF.

This clonotype has ten or more counts. The chain has TRBV6-1 and TRBJ2-7, with a tentative D call TRBD2 (5 bases). From germline, CDR1 is MNHNS and CDR2 SASEGT. The CDR3 sequence is 15 residues long. V dropped 6 bases and J dropped 3 bases, with 18 bases sitting between them. The CDR3 reads CASRGYGLRFYEQYF. CDR3 in DNA: TGTGCCAGCAGGGGCTATGGACTCCGCTTCTACGAGCAGTACTTC.

The chain is built from TRBV12-3 or TRBV12-4 and TRBJ2-2; the match to TRBD1 covers 11 bases. After removal of 7 bases from V and 6 bases from J, the junction contained 4 bases not matched to a gene. The CDR3 is 14 amino acids. In nucleotides, the CDR3 is TGTGCCAGCATCCCGGGACAGGGGGCCGGGGAGCTGTTTTTT. Residues: CASIPGQGAGELFF.

With regard to this clonotype: The limits of the CDR3 on the DNA are not certain, so only TCRdb's listed CDR3 is given. J is TRBJ2-3 and V is TRBV12-3 or TRBV12-4; the table names TRBD2, a call not compared with the DNA. Counting both end residues, the CDR3 totals 15 amino acids. CDR3 sequence: CASSSSSGSTDTQYF.

This clonotype was seen repeatedly, ten times or more. This chain uses TRBV21-1 with TRBJ2-7; TRBD2 is taken as the D call from the table, unchecked against the DNA. TRBV21-1 corresponds to a pseudogene. The CDR3 loop spans 11 amino acids. The CDR3 loop is CASSKRDQRDF. For the CDR3, the DNA is TGTGCCAGCAGCAAACGGGACCAGAGGGACTTC.